These T cell receptor beta chains were read from a single sample in a study of T-cell reconstitution after alpha-beta-depleted transplantation in children. TCRdb passed the PCR reads through MiXCR, listing each CDR3 protein once. The sample has over 70,000 distinct CDR3 sequences, 9% to 15% seen once. The input for sequencing was PBMCs from the stem cell graft donor, taken from the stem cell graft. The receptors shown here come from a human donor who donated a stem cell graft to a child with inherited bone marrow failure. Both conserved end residues are part of each CDR3. D genes are given only for firm matches. Clone size is given for some rows only: seen once, a few or many times, or a class if the clone is expanded.

v_gene: TRBV4-1; d_gene: TRBD1; j_gene: TRBJ1-3; abundance: many; CDR3nt: TGCGCCAGCAGCCAATGGCCGGGACAGGGCTCTGGAAACACCATATATTTT; CDR3aa: CASSQWPGQGSGNTIYF
v_gene: TRBV7-2; d_gene: NA; j_gene: TRBJ1-1; abundance: many; CDR3nt: TGTGCCAGCAGCTTCAGCTTGAACACTGAAGCTTTCTTT; CDR3aa: CASSFSLNTEAFF
v_gene: TRBV6-1; d_gene: NA; j_gene: TRBJ1-1; abundance: NA; CDR3nt: TGTGCCAGCGATCAGGGTATAACTGAAGCTTTCTTT; CDR3aa: CASDQGITEAFF
v_gene: TRBV7-2; d_gene: NA; j_gene: TRBJ2-1; abundance: many; CDR3nt: TGTGCCAGCAGCTTAGCAAGGCGGGAGCAGTTCTTC; CDR3aa: CASSLARREQFF
v_gene: TRBV20-1; d_gene: NA; j_gene: TRBJ1-1; abundance: many; CDR3nt: TGCAGTGCTAGAGGTCCGGGGATGAACACTGAAGCTTTCTTT; CDR3aa: CSARGPGMNTEAFF
v_gene: TRBV6-5; d_gene: NA; j_gene: TRBJ1-4; abundance: many; CDR3nt: TGTGCCAGCAGTTACTCGAGTCCAACTAATGAAAAACTGTTTTTT; CDR3aa: CASSYSSPTNEKLFF
v_gene: TRBV6-5; d_gene: NA; j_gene: TRBJ2-1; abundance: few; CDR3nt: TGTGCCAGCAGCTATTCACGCATTGAGCAGTTCTTC; CDR3aa: CASSYSRIEQFF
v_gene: TRBV20-1; d_gene: TRBD1; j_gene: TRBJ1-2; abundance: few; CDR3nt: TGCTGTGCCAAATCGCGGACAGGGGGCGCATCAGGTGGCTACACCTTC; CDR3aa: CCAKSRTGGASGGYTF
v_gene: TRBV7-3; d_gene: TRBD1; j_gene: TRBJ2-7; abundance: many; CDR3nt: TGTGCCAGCAGCTTGAAGGGACAGGGATTCGACGAGCAGTACTTC; CDR3aa: CASSLKGQGFDEQYF
v_gene: TRBV15; d_gene: NA; j_gene: TRBJ2-1; abundance: NA; CDR3nt: TGTGCCACCAGCAGGAGTATTGGCGGGGTAGTCAATGAGCAGTTCTTC; CDR3aa: CATSRSIGGVVNEQFF
v_gene: TRBV2; d_gene: TRBD2; j_gene: TRBJ2-3; abundance: many; CDR3nt: TGTGCCAGCAGCCTTCTAGCGGGGGGGCCCGGCGGTACGCAGTATTTT; CDR3aa: CASSLLAGGPGGTQYF
v_gene: TRBV3-1; d_gene: NA; j_gene: TRBJ1-2; abundance: many; CDR3nt: TGTGCCAGCAGCCAAGATCCGGGGCGGAGCTATGGCTACACCTTC; CDR3aa: CASSQDPGRSYGYTF
v_gene: TRBV5-1; d_gene: NA; j_gene: TRBJ2-2; abundance: few; CDR3nt: TGCGCCAGCAGCTTAGAGGACCCCCGGGGCACCGGGGAGCTGTTTTTT; CDR3aa: CASSLEDPRGTGELFF
v_gene: TRBV11-2; d_gene: NA; j_gene: TRBJ1-1; abundance: many; CDR3nt: TGTGCCAGCAGCTTAGTCCCCGGAGGGGAAGCTTTCTTT; CDR3aa: CASSLVPGGEAFF
v_gene: TRBV7-8; d_gene: NA; j_gene: TRBJ2-1; abundance: many; CDR3nt: TGTGCCAGCAGCTTAGGCCCATACAATGAGCAGTTCTTC; CDR3aa: CASSLGPYNEQFF
v_gene: TRBV5-1; d_gene: NA; j_gene: TRBJ2-7; abundance: many; CDR3nt: TGCGCCAGCAGCCCAACCCCAGGGGCCGAGCAGTACTTC; CDR3aa: CASSPTPGAEQYF
v_gene: TRBV30; d_gene: NA; j_gene: TRBJ1-2; abundance: NA; CDR3nt: TGTGCCTGGAGTGCAGTCTTCGGGGACGGCTACACCTTC; CDR3aa: CAWSAVFGDGYTF
v_gene: TRBV2; d_gene: NA; j_gene: TRBJ2-3; abundance: NA; CDR3nt: TGTGCCAGCAGCCCAACCACCGTGAGCACAGATACGCAGTATTTT; CDR3aa: CASSPTTVSTDTQYF
v_gene: TRBV7-2; d_gene: NA; j_gene: TRBJ1-5; abundance: few; CDR3nt: TGTGCCAGCAACCGGGGCAATCAGCCCCAGCATTTT; CDR3aa: CASNRGNQPQHF
v_gene: TRBV7-8; d_gene: NA; j_gene: TRBJ2-5; abundance: NA; CDR3nt: TGTGCCAGCAGCTTAGTTCAAAAAGAGGGGACCCAGTACTTC; CDR3aa: CASSLVQKEGTQYF
v_gene: TRBV29-1; d_gene: NA; j_gene: TRBJ1-1; abundance: many; CDR3nt: TGCAGCGTTGAGGGGCCAATGAACACTGAAGCTTTCTTT; CDR3aa: CSVEGPMNTEAFF
v_gene: TRBV20-1; d_gene: NA; j_gene: TRBJ2-7; abundance: many; CDR3nt: TGCAGTGCTAGAAGTGGCAGTTCTACCTACGAGCAGTACTTC; CDR3aa: CSARSGSSTYEQYF
v_gene: TRBV7-8; d_gene: NA; j_gene: TRBJ2-1; abundance: many; CDR3nt: TGTGCCAGCAGCCTAGCGTGGAGCTCCTACAATGAGCAGTTCTTC; CDR3aa: CASSLAWSSYNEQFF
v_gene: TRBV18; d_gene: NA; j_gene: TRBJ2-4; abundance: NA; CDR3nt: TGTGCCAGCTCACCACCTCAGGGATTAAACATTCAGTACTTC; CDR3aa: CASSPPQGLNIQYF
v_gene: TRBV3-1; d_gene: TRBD1; j_gene: TRBJ1-2; abundance: few; CDR3nt: TGTGCCAGCAGCCGCGACAGGGGTGACTATGGCTACACCTTC; CDR3aa: CASSRDRGDYGYTF
v_gene: TRBV6-5; d_gene: TRBD1; j_gene: TRBJ2-7; abundance: many; CDR3nt: TGTGCCAGCAGTTACGGGCAGGGGGAATTACTCACCTACGAGCAGTACTTC; CDR3aa: CASSYGQGELLTYEQYF